The 32 T cell receptor beta chains below were found in one sample sequenced in a study of CD8 T cells in Susac syndrome. An input of about 0.45 to 1 ug of RNA was subjected to reverse transcription using random hexamers. Via MiXCR, TCRdb re-called the immunoSEQ multiplex PCR reads, giving one row per CDR3 protein. The table has about 70,000 distinct CDR3 sequences, just under 95% seen once. The sample comprised CD8+ T cells from PBMCs. Receptors originate from a human donor in good health.

This clonotype was recorded once. The V gene is TRBV7-3, the J gene TRBJ2-7, with TRBD2 identical over 8 bases. Germline CDR1 reads SGHTA; CDR2 reads FQGTGA. J lost 3 bases, V lost 5 bases, and 3 bases had no gene match. The CDR3 contains 13 residues. The CDR3 DNA reads TGTGCCAGCAGCCCCGGGGGGGGCTACGAGCAGTACTTC. Translating gives CASSPGGGYEQYF.

The chain uses TRBV29-1 and TRBJ2-2; 10 bases match TRBD2. Germline CDR1 is SQVTM and CDR2 is ANQGSEA. After removal of 6 bases from V and 4 bases from J, the junction contained 11 bases not matched to a gene. The CDR3 contains 16 residues. CDR3 sequence: CSVTGTSGVATGELFF. The CDR3 bases are TGCAGCGTAACCGGCACTAGCGGGGTCGCCACCGGGGAGCTGTTTTTT.

This clonotype appeared a single time. One end of the junction fails to match germline, which may point to a read error. This chain joins TRBV7-9 and TRBJ1-3; D not resolved. Germline V lookup: CDR1 SEHNR, CDR2 FQNEAQ (reference sequence). This CDR3 comprises 14 residues. The CDR3 DNA is TGTGCCAGCAGCCACAGAGACTCTGAAAACACCATATATTTT. Amino acid sequence: CASSHRDSENTIYF.

The gene calls are TRBV20-1 and TRBJ1-1; 10 positions agree with TRBD1. This CDR3 is 22 amino acids long. V was pared by 0 bases and J by 0 bases, with 22 bases of the junction left unmatched. Germline CDR1 is DFQATT and CDR2 is SNEGSKA (reference sequence). CDR3: CSARDRLFTSGTGDPVNTEAFF. The DNA for the CDR3 is TGCAGTGCTAGAGACCGGTTGTTCACCTCAGGGACAGGGGATCCGGTGAACACTGAAGCTTTCTTT.

CDR3 protein: CASRPGLNGGDEQFF. CDR3 coding DNA: TGTGCCAGCAGACCCGGGCTCAACGGCGGCGATGAGCAGTTCTTC. The rearrangement joins TRBV6-6 to TRBJ2-1; no reliable D call. Germline V lookup: CDR1 MNHNY, CDR2 SVGAGI (reference sequence). V was shortened by 6 bases and J by 8 bases, with 20 bases between the two germline ends. The CDR3 length is 15 residues.

The chain links TRBV7-9 to TRBJ2-3; TRBD2 is a possible D gene (5 bases). In germline, CDR1 is SEHNR, CDR2 FQNEAQ (reference sequence). V lost 1 base, J lost 5 bases, and 13 bases lay in between. CDR3 length: 15 residues. DNA of the CDR3: TGTGCCAGCAGCTTAGAGCACCAGGCGGGAGATACGCAGTATTTT. Amino acid sequence: CASSLEHQAGDTQYF.

V usage is TRBV3-1 and J usage is TRBJ2-5; 8 bases are a match to TRBD1. The ends lost 3 bases at V and 2 bases at J; junction bases unmatched: 11. The CDR3 spans 17 residues. Germline CDR1 and CDR2: LGHDT and YNNKEL (reference sequence). CDR3 coding DNA: TGTGCCAGCAGCCAGGCCCGACAGGGGATAGGACAAGAGACCCAGTACTTC. Its translation: CASSQARQGIGQETQYF.

The chain uses TRBV14 and TRBJ1-1, with D possibly TRBD1 on 6 matching bases. Germline V gene data show CDR1 as SGHDN and CDR2 as FVKESK. V dropped 6 bases and J dropped 5 bases, with 13 bases sitting between them. The CDR3 has 13 amino acids. The CDR3 region has the DNA TGTGCCAGCAGAGGGGGGGGAGGAACTGAAGCTTTCTTT. Amino acid sequence: CASRGGGGTEAFF.

The genes are TRBV27 and TRBJ2-7; D possibly corresponds to TRBD2 (6 bases). The V gene lost 5 bases and the J gene lost 4 bases, with 6 bases spanning the gap. The CDR3 is 11 residues long. The germline gives CDR1 MNHEY, CDR2 SMNVEV (reference sequence). CDR3 coding DNA: TGTGCCAGCAGTCGGGGGTACGAGCAGTACTTC. This codes for CASSRGYEQYF.

V usage is TRBV29-1 and J usage is TRBJ2-7; 7 positions match TRBD1. This CDR3 is 13 amino acids long. Unmatched junction bases numbered 11, after V lost 6 bases and J lost 6 bases. Per the germline V gene, CDR1 is SQVTM and CDR2 is ANQGSEA. CDR3 residues: CSVFGGQRAEQYF. The CDR3 coding sequence is TGCAGCGTGTTTGGGGGACAGCGAGCCGAGCAGTACTTC.

The CDR3 nucleotides are TGTGCCAGCAGTTACACCCTGACAGGGGGCCGGGACTATGGCTACACCTTC. Translation: CASSYTLTGGRDYGYTF. The chain has TRBV6-5 and TRBJ1-2, with 10 positions matching TRBD1. The trim removed 2 bases at V and 3 bases at J, leaving 9 bases unmatched. In germline, CDR1 is MNHEY, CDR2 SVGAGI. The CDR3 has 17 amino acids.

In nucleotides, the CDR3 is TGTGCCAGCAGCCTCCCCCGACACAATGAGCAGTTCTTC. This encodes CASSLPRHNEQFF. The chain carries TRBV7-9 and TRBJ2-1; D ambiguous. Trimming cost V 5 bases and J 5 bases, with 10 bases left between them. Germline V CDR1 and CDR2: SEHNR, FQNEAQ (reference sequence). The CDR3 is 13 residues long.

For this clonotype: Given the absence of the conserved phenylalanine or tryptophan at the CDR3 end, a read error is likely. It is unclear where the CDR3 begins or ends on the DNA, so no DNA is shown, and the CDR3 is as TCRdb lists it. The chain links TRBV11-2 to TRBJ1-1; the D call in the table, TRBD1, was not verified against the DNA. The CDR3 is 17 amino acids long, termini counted. Looked up from germline, CDR1 is SGHAT and CDR2 is FQNNGV. The CDR3: CASSDVLQQGWSKECFL.

Details on this clonotype: Its ends do not fully match the called genes, so a read error is possible. The J gene is TRBJ2-5, the V gene TRBV4-1; D is perhaps TRBD2 (6 bases). Germline values: CDR1 MGHRA, CDR2 YSYEKL. The CDR3 is 13 amino acids. The CDR3 is CASSQPHGGMLHF. The CDR3 bases are TGCGCCAGCAGCCAGCCCCATGGGGGGATGTTGCACTTC.

The gene calls are TRBV9 and TRBJ2-7, with D possibly being TRBD1 or TRBD2 (5 bases each). From germline, CDR1 is SGDLS and CDR2 YYNGEE. The CDR3 covers 14 residues. The germline V and J ends were trimmed by 3 bases and 0 bases, with 10 bases remaining between them. The CDR3: CASSARDGSYEQYF. As DNA, the CDR3 is TGTGCCAGCAGCGCCCGGGACGGCTCCTACGAGCAGTACTTC.

The rearrangement joins TRBV6-2 or TRBV6-3 to TRBJ1-2; no firm D call. Germline CDR1 is MNHEY and CDR2 is SVGEGT. The CDR3 runs to 14 residues. With 6 bases removed from V and 4 bases from J, the gap between germline ends came to 15 bases. CDR3 nucleotides: TGTGCCAGCAGCCCAAACCCCGGGATCTATGGCTACACCTTC. This gives the protein CASSPNPGIYGYTF.

V usage is TRBV29-1 and J usage is TRBJ1-1, with D unresolved. The length of the CDR3 is 13 residues. Trimming removed 8 bases from V and 3 bases from J, with 16 bases in between. Germline-derived CDR1 and CDR2 are SQVTM and ANQGSEA. CDR3 DNA: TGCAGCCGACTCGGGCCCGGGGACACTGAAGCTTTCTTT. Protein product: CSRLGPGDTEAFF.

The chain combines TRBV29-1 with TRBJ2-2; 11 bases agree with TRBD1. Germline CDR1 and CDR2: SQVTM and ANQGSEA. The length of the CDR3 is 15 residues. V was clipped by 6 bases and J by 6 bases; unmatched bases: 9. The CDR3 DNA is TGCAGCGTCCGCCGGGACAGGGGGACAGCCGGGGAGCTGTTTTTT. Encoded protein: CSVRRDRGTAGELFF.

This clonotype occurred a few times. One end of the junction does not line up with germline, which may come from a read error. J is TRBJ1-4 and V is TRBV3-1; D gene uncertain. Germline-derived CDR1 and CDR2 are LGHDT and YNNKEL (reference sequence). The CDR3 is made up of 14 amino acids. CDR3 amino acids: CASSLGEGLEKLFF. As DNA, the CDR3 is TGTGCCAGCAGCCTCGGGGAAGGGCTCGAAAAACTTTTTTTT.

The rearrangement uses TRBV3-1 and TRBJ2-5; a possible D gene is TRBD1 (5 bases). V was trimmed by 5 bases and J by 4 bases, leaving 20 bases between them. The CDR3 contains 16 residues. Looked up from germline, CDR1 is LGHDT and CDR2 is YNNKEL (reference sequence). The CDR3 region has the DNA TGTGCCAGCAGCGCTCTTCAGGGCGGTAACCGAGAGACCCAGTACTTC. Protein product: CASSALQGGNRETQYF.

The chain combines TRBV2 with TRBJ1-1, with a possible D match to TRBD1 (5 bases). The CDR3 totals 13 residues. Trimming took 7 bases from V and 0 from J, leaving 9 bases between them. Per germline, CDR1 SNHLY and CDR2 FYNNEI. The CDR3 loop reads CASTEGVNTEAFF. CDR3 DNA sequence: TGTGCCAGCACGGAAGGGGTGAACACTGAAGCTTTCTTT.

The V gene is TRBV29-1, the J gene TRBJ2-2, with no clear D. CDR3 size: 14 residues. V lost 6 bases and J lost 1, with 12 bases in between. CDR1 SQVTM and CDR2 ANQGSEA come from the germline V gene. In DNA form, the CDR3 reads TGCAGCGTCGTAGGGAACCAGAACACCGGGGAGCTGTTTTTT. Its translation is CSVVGNQNTGELFF.

The gene calls are TRBV12-5 and TRBJ2-2; 8 bases line up with TRBD2. The CDR3 has 15 residues. The ends lost 2 bases at V and 4 bases at J; junction bases unmatched: 3. The germline V gene has CDR1 LGHNT and CDR2 FRNRAP. The CDR3 coding sequence is TGTGCTAGTGGTTTGTTCGGGACTAGCACCGGGGAGCTGTTTTTT. Translating gives CASGLFGTSTGELFF. The entire variable domain, with the rest obtained from reference TRBV12-5 and TRBJ2-2, is as follows: DARVTQTPRHKVTEMGQEVTMRCQPILGHNTVFWYRQTMMQGLELLAYFRNRAPLDDSGMPKDRFSAEMPDATLATLKIQPSEPRDSAVYFCASGLFGTSTGELFFGEGSRLTVL.

This clonotype has just one count. A junction end diverges from the germline sequence, so it may reflect a read error. J is TRBJ1-1 and V is TRBV13, with a possible D match to TRBD1 (5 bases). CDR3 size: 15 residues. Germline V gene sequence: CDR1 PRHDT, CDR2 FYEKMQ (reference sequence). CDR3 protein: CASSPGGEKNTEVFF. The CDR3 DNA sequence: TGTGCCAGCAGCCCGGGGGGAGAGAAGAACACTGAAGTTTTCTTT.

The chain employs TRBV28 and TRBJ2-7, with TRBD1 matching 9 bases. Germline V gene sequence: CDR1 MDHEN, CDR2 SYDVKM. The J segment lost 2 bases and the V segment lost 7 bases, leaving 9 bases of the junction unmatched. CDR3 size: 15 residues. The CDR3 loop reads CASTPTGGRTYEQYV. The CDR3 DNA follows: TGTGCCAGCACTCCAACAGGGGGCAGGACCTACGAGCAGTACGTC.

This chain joins TRBV5-4 and TRBJ1-1; 7 nucleotides agree with TRBD1. Trimming cost V 4 bases and J 6 bases; bases outside gene matches: 3. The CDR3 spans 12 residues. Germline loops: CDR1 SGHNT, CDR2 YYREEE (reference sequence). The CDR3 sequence: CASSLGGPEAFF. In DNA, the CDR3 is TGTGCCAGCAGCCTAGGGGGCCCTGAAGCTTTCTTT.

This CDR3 reads CASSQVSSRGAGGDGYTF. CDR3 sequence (DNA): TGTGCCAGCAGCCAGGTCTCGTCACGTGGGGCAGGGGGCGATGGCTACACCTTC. V gene TRBV3-1 combines with J gene TRBJ1-2; 8 nucleotides match TRBD1. Trimming at V came to 3 bases and at J to 6 bases, leaving 18 bases not matched to a gene. CDR3 size: 18 residues. CDR1 is LGHDT, CDR2 YNNKEL, per germline (reference sequence).

In this sample, this clonotype turned up a few times. The V gene is TRBV12-3 or TRBV12-4, the J gene TRBJ2-7; no definite D call. This CDR3 comprises 14 residues. The ends were cut back, 0 bases at V and 1 base at J, with 7 bases in the middle. The CDR3 DNA reads TGTGCCAGCAGTTTAGCAGCCGGTTCCTACGAGCAGTACTTC. Amino acids: CASSLAAGSYEQYF.

J is TRBJ2-3 and V is TRBV7-3; D possibly corresponds to TRBD2 (5 bases). This CDR3 comprises 15 residues. Deletions cut 8 bases from V and 0 bases from J, with 15 bases between. The germline CDR1 and CDR2 sequences are SGHTA and FQGTGA. Here the CDR3 reads CASRGGSHSTDTQYF. The CDR3 DNA sequence: TGTGCCAGCCGCGGTGGGAGCCATAGCACAGATACGCAGTATTTT.

The chain combines TRBV13 with TRBJ1-2; possibly TRBD1 for D (5 bases). The germline V and J ends were trimmed by 3 bases and 3 bases, with 14 bases remaining between them. This CDR3 region has 15 residues. Looked up from germline, CDR1 is PRHDT and CDR2 is FYEKMQ (reference sequence). CDR3 in amino acids: CASSFLSGDDYGYTF. CDR3 DNA sequence: TGTGCCAGCAGCTTCCTTTCCGGGGACGACTATGGCTACACCTTC.

The CDR3, as DNA: TGTGCCAGCAGTCTCTGGACTAGCGGGACCCTCCAAGAGACCCAGTACTTC. It translates to CASSLWTSGTLQETQYF. The genes are TRBV28 and TRBJ2-5; 12 nucleotides agree with TRBD2. V lost 5 bases and J lost 1; bases outside the gene matches: 8. The CDR3 runs 17 residues. Germline V gene lookup returns CDR1 MDHEN and CDR2 SYDVKM.

This chain uses TRBV12-3 or TRBV12-4 with TRBJ1-2; unclear D gene. This CDR3 comprises 15 residues. Between the trimmed V and J ends, which lost 3 bases and 0 bases, there was a span of 11 bases. For the CDR3, the DNA is TGTGCCAGCAGTTTCGGGCCCGGAGCTAACTATGGCTACACCTTC. Protein: CASSFGPGANYGYTF.